Below are 18 T cell receptor beta chains sequenced from a single sample in a study of response to subunit inactivated influenza vaccine. TCRdb processed the RT-PCR reads anew with MiXCR; each CDR3 protein has one entry. The top ten clones hold 3% of a sample with around 480,000 distinct CDR3 sequences, 15% to 20% of them seen once. The source material was CD4+ T cells sorted from PBMCs, sampled around 25 months after vaccination. The receptors come from a man in his fifties or sixties who received an inactivated influenza vaccine.

This clonotype was recorded a few times. The chain uses TRBV27 and TRBJ2-3; D is unclear. This CDR3 has 13 residues. Germline loops: CDR1 MNHEY, CDR2 SMNVEV (reference sequence). V was cut by 0 bases and J by 11 bases, with 12 bases left in between. CDR3 amino acids: CASSLSAGFKQYF. The CDR3 nucleotides read TGTGCCAGCAGTTTATCGGCCGGCTTCAAGCAGTATTTT.

The V gene is TRBV6-2 or TRBV6-3, the J gene TRBJ2-4; D is unclear. The CDR3 has 16 amino acids. Germline-derived CDR1 and CDR2 are MNHEY and SVGEGT. Trimming left V 5 bases short and J 1 base short, with 15 bases between. The CDR3 loop is CASSPSASGAKNIQYF. DNA of the CDR3: TGTGCCAGCAGTCCCTCGGCTAGTGGGGCCAAAAACATTCAGTACTTC.

The V call is TRBV7-2, the J call TRBJ1-5; D is ambiguous. Germline CDR1 SGHTA, CDR2 FQGNSA. Trimming took off 2 bases at V and 4 bases at J, with 12 bases between the two ends. The CDR3 is 15 amino acids. CDR3 region: CASSLYRSGNQPQHF. CDR3 bases: TGTGCCAGCAGCTTATATAGGTCCGGAAATCAGCCCCAGCATTTT.

This chain connects TRBV20-1 to TRBJ2-1, with 8 bases lining up with TRBD1. With 0 bases clipped from V and 4 bases from J, the junction kept 8 bases outside the gene matches. CDR3 length: 16 amino acids. CDR1 is DFQATT, CDR2 SNEGSKA, per germline (reference sequence). CDR3 in amino acids: CSARDPRTGRYNEQFF. The CDR3 DNA reads as TGCAGTGCTAGAGATCCCCGGACAGGGAGATACAATGAGCAGTTCTTC.

There are a few counts of this clonotype. The V call is TRBV20-1, the J call TRBJ2-5; a possible D gene is TRBD1 (6 bases). Looked up from germline, CDR1 is DFQATT and CDR2 is SNEGSKA (reference sequence). Trimming removed 1 base at V and 3 bases at J, with 6 bases between. CDR3 length: 12 residues. The DNA for the CDR3 is TGCAGTGCTAGAGCAGGGGAAGAGACCCAGTACTTC. This encodes CSARAGEETQYF.

The chain employs TRBV11-2 and TRBJ2-2; no definite D call. Trimming removed 2 bases from V and 6 bases from J, with 10 bases in between. The germline V gene has CDR1 SGHAT and CDR2 FQNNGV. CDR3 length: 14 residues. The CDR3 DNA is TGTGCCAGCAGCTTAATTCGGTCCCCCGGGGAGCTGTTTTTT. It yields the protein CASSLIRSPGELFF.

There are a few counts of this clonotype. The rearrangement links TRBV20-1 to TRBJ2-5; D is undetermined. The germline V gene has CDR1 DFQATT and CDR2 SNEGSKA (reference sequence). Trimming pared 4 bases from V and 4 bases from J, leaving 13 bases between. CDR3 length: 13 amino acids. This CDR3 is CSAMAAALETQYF. CDR3 coding DNA: TGCAGTGCTATGGCCGCCGCGTTAGAGACCCAGTACTTC.

This clonotype was observed at least ten times. J is TRBJ2-1 and V is TRBV12-3 or TRBV12-4; a possible D gene is TRBD2 (5 bases). Trimming shortened V by 8 bases and J by 6 bases, and 17 bases separated the two germline ends. The CDR3 runs 14 residues. CDR3 coding DNA: TGTGCCAGCCGCTACTCGGCGGGCCCCAATGAGCAGTTCTTC. This sequence encodes CASRYSAGPNEQFF.

In this sample, this clonotype turned up a few times. The CDR3: CASSRRLAVTKETQYF. CDR3 DNA: TGTGCCAGCAGTCGACGACTAGCGGTGACCAAAGAGACCCAGTACTTC. This chain connects TRBV28 to TRBJ2-5, with 9 bases identical to TRBD2. CDR3 length equals 16 residues. Germline CDR1 and CDR2: MDHEN and SYDVKM. The V and J ends lost 5 bases and 3 bases, in that order; junction bases with no gene match: 10. Filled out from reference TRBV28 and TRBJ2-5, the complete variable domain reads DVKVTQSSRYLVKRTGEKVFLECVQDMDHENMFWYRQDPGLGLRLIYFSYDVKMKEKGDIPEGYSVSREKKERFSLILESASTNQTSMYLCASSRRLAVTKETQYFGPGTRLLVL.

In its sample, this clonotype was seen many times. This could be a read error, since a much larger clone is one nucleotide away. The CDR3 spells CSAGVEQFF. The DNA of the CDR3 is TGCAGTGCTGGGGTTGAGCAGTTCTTC. The chain has TRBV20-1 and TRBJ2-1; the D is unclear. CDR1 and CDR2 (germline): DFQATT, SNEGSKA (reference sequence). The CDR3 totals 9 residues. V lost 5 bases and J 9 bases, leaving 5 bases between the germline ends.

The chain joins TRBV11-2 to TRBJ2-7, with D possibly TRBD1 on 6 matching bases. Looked up from germline, CDR1 is SGHAT and CDR2 is FQNNGV. The CDR3 totals 16 residues. V was pared by 5 bases and J by 5 bases, with 22 bases between. DNA of the CDR3: TGTGCCAGCAGCGCTACCACAGGGAATTATCTCGACGAGCAGTACTTC. Protein product: CASSATTGNYLDEQYF. The full variable domain, with the rest looked up from reference TRBV11-2 and TRBJ2-7, is EAGVAQSPRYKIIEKRQSVAFWCNPISGHATLYWYQQILGQGPKLLIQFQNNGVVDDSQLPKDRFSAERLKGVDSTLKIQPAKLEDSAVYLCASSATTGNYLDEQYFGPGTRLTVT.

This clonotype was detected a few times. V is TRBV5-1 and J is TRBJ2-5; 7 positions match TRBD1. Germline V CDR1 and CDR2: SGHRS, YFSETQ. The CDR3 length is 16 residues. V shed 4 bases and J 2 bases; nucleotides not matched to a gene: 11. The DNA for the CDR3 is TGCGCCAGCAGCCAGACACAGGGGCGCCGTCAAGAGACCCAGTACTTC. Its translation: CASSQTQGRRQETQYF. Full variable domain (outside the CDR3, taken from reference TRBV5-1 and TRBJ2-5): KAGVTQTPRYLIKTRGQQVTLSCSPISGHRSVSWYQQTPGQGLQFLFEYFSETQRNKGNFPGRFSGRQFSNSRSEMNVSTLELGDSALYLCASSQTQGRRQETQYFGPGTRLLVL.

There are a few counts of this clonotype. The chain has TRBV12-3 or TRBV12-4 and TRBJ2-5; TRBD1 matches at 8 bases. CDR3 length: 14 residues. With 6 bases clipped from V and 2 bases from J, the junction kept 5 bases outside the gene matches. The CDR3 DNA is TGTGCCAGCAGCCGCAGGGGGCTGCAAGAGACCCAGTACTTC. This translates into CASSRRGLQETQYF.

The rearrangement joins TRBV12-3 or TRBV12-4 to TRBJ2-2; 10 bases line up with TRBD1. V lost 5 bases and J lost 4; bases outside the gene matches: 7. The CDR3 extends over 16 amino acids. The CDR3 nucleotides read TGTGCCAGCAGTGTTGGGACAGGGGTAATCACCGGGGAGCTGTTTTTT. This translates into CASSVGTGVITGELFF.

The chain combines TRBV12-3 or TRBV12-4 with TRBJ2-1; TRBD2 aligns across 10 bases. There are 15 residues in the CDR3. V dropped 2 bases and J dropped 7; count of bases not matched to a gene: 5. CDR3 coding DNA: TGTGCCAGCAGTTTATCTAGCGGGGGAGCGAATGAGCAGTTCTTC. It translates to CASSLSSGGANEQFF.

This clonotype was detected only a few times. CDR3 amino acids: CASSLMREQYF. CDR3 nucleotides: TGTGCCAGCAGCCTGATGAGGGAGCAGTACTTC. The chain couples TRBV7-8 to TRBJ2-7; no reliable D call. Per germline, CDR1 SGHVS and CDR2 FQNEAQ. The CDR3 is made up of 11 amino acids. V lost 5 bases, J lost 7 bases, and 9 bases lay in between.

This clonotype was recorded at least ten times. The V call is TRBV7-2, the J call TRBJ1-5; the D gene is possibly TRBD1 (6 bases). The CDR3 totals 13 residues. Trimming cost V 6 bases and J 9 bases, with 15 bases left between them. From germline, CDR1 is SGHTA and CDR2 FQGNSA. CDR3 DNA sequence: TGTGCCAGCAGGACCGGGCAAGGGGGGCCCCAGCATTTT. Translating gives CASRTGQGGPQHF.

V usage is TRBV7-8 and J usage is TRBJ2-2, with 10 bases lining up with TRBD1. The CDR3 spans 15 residues. J gave up 5 bases and V 7 bases, and 7 bases lay outside the gene matches. Germline-derived CDR1 and CDR2 are SGHVS and FQNEAQ. This CDR3 reads CASNRQGAGTGELFF. The CDR3 DNA sequence: TGTGCCAGCAACCGACAGGGGGCAGGGACCGGGGAGCTGTTTTTT.